This TCR beta chain was sequenced in a study of graft-versus-host responses after intestinal transplantation. In the study overall: Recipients uniformly received anti-thymocyte globulin induction, followed by tacrolimus and steroids for approximately 3 years. Overall study results and limits: Individuals who had graft-donor T cell macrochimerism had allografts that showed high graft-versus-host to host-versus-graft clonal ratios. GvH clones occurred in recipient marrow; some first appeared in ileum or blood.

With regard to this clone: Antigen unknown.

Germline values: CDR1 SGHDT, CDR2 YYEEEE. The CDR3 runs to 14 residues. The ends lost 4 bases at V and 3 bases at J; junction bases unmatched: 4. The data were produced by immunoSEQ multiplex PCR, yet TCRdb's version contains in-frame clones alone and is incomplete. The sample consists of some 130,000 clones, just over 90% of them appearing once. Material: unstimulated CD4+ T cells sorted from spleen or lymph node cells, obtained before intestinal transplant. The chain joins TRBV5-6 to TRBJ1-5; TRBD1 matches 7 bases. The TCR was taken from a human donor who received an intestinal transplant. CDR3 region: CASSETGTNQPQHF. For the CDR3, the DNA is TGTGCCAGCAGCGAGACAGGGACCAATCAGCCCCAGCATTTT.